Described below is a single T cell receptor (beta chain) sequence and its context. Its antigen is still unknown. This CDR3 comprises 15 residues. The germline V gene encodes CDR1 MNHNY and CDR2 SVGAGI (reference sequence). The junction had 12 bases not matched to a gene; V was cut back by 6 bases and J by 5 bases. These data come from a study of beta chain features in type 1 diabetes. Study observations and caveats: Among patients with Type 1 diabetes, TCRB CDR3s were moderately but significantly shorter in every one of the four CD4+ subsets.

Every isolated RNA sample was fully reverse transcribed, so sequencing captured expressed TCRB transcripts. Assay used: immunoSEQ multiplex PCR; TCRdb lists only in-frame clones, some missing. The data hold hundreds of thousands of clones, with roughly 13% observed a single time. The source material was naive CD4+ T cells from blood. This clonotype was sampled from a man aged 18 to 29 with type 1 diabetes. This chain connects TRBV6-6 to TRBJ1-1; 7 bases map to TRBD1. CDR3 sequence: CASSKEGDRWTEAFF. The CDR3 region has the DNA TGTGCCAGCAGCAAGGAAGGGGACAGATGGACTGAAGCTTTCTTT.